This TCR beta chain was recovered during a study of T cell repertoires in cytomegalovirus infection. Study-level results: CMV-specific TCR beta clonotypes restricted by HLA-C dominated the ex vivo response. Using cumulative public TCR beta family frequency, the authors identified those who carried CMV together with the relevant HLA.

A few counts support this clonotype. Its antigen is undetermined. TCRdb ran MiXCR on the reads and lists one entry per CDR3 protein. The table shows some 440,000 distinct CDR3 sequences, with roughly a third occurring only once. The source is a human donor in good health (CMV status not recorded). Some clones in this sample may be carry-over from other donors' samples. Sequenced input: PBMCs.

CDR3 amino acids: CASSYIRVAGDQPQHF. The CDR3 DNA is TGTGCCAGCAGTTACATACGTGTGGCTGGGGATCAGCCCCAGCATTTT. The rearrangement links TRBV6-2 or TRBV6-3 to TRBJ1-5; no firm D call. Germline V gene data show CDR1 as MNHEY and CDR2 as SVGEGT. The CDR3 loop spans 16 amino acids. Trimming removed 2 bases from V and 5 bases from J, with 16 bases in between.